These 9 T cell receptor beta chains were sequenced from one sample in a study of T cells in localized non-small cell lung cancer. This table comes from immunoSEQ multiplex PCR, and its TCRdb copy is limited to in-frame clones, with some not included. The data show 59,000 or so clones, with just over 90% seen just once and about 20% held by the top ten. Specimen: peripheral blood, collected before any cancer treatment. Source of these receptors: a man between 40 and 70 years old with stage I lung adenocarcinoma.

The chain joins TRBV10-3 to TRBJ2-5; unclear D gene. V gave up 2 bases and J gave up 3 bases, with 7 bases separating them. CDR1 and CDR2 (germline): ENHRY, SYGVKD. The CDR3 extends over 13 amino acids. CDR3 sequence (DNA): TGTGCCATCAGTGAGGTACGGGAAGAGACCCAGTACTTC. This gives the protein CAISEVREETQYF.

The rearrangement joins TRBV27 to TRBJ2-7; 7 positions agree with TRBD2. The CDR3 sequence is 13 residues long. With 5 bases clipped from V and 6 bases from J, the junction kept 7 bases outside the gene matches. The germline V gene encodes CDR1 MNHEY and CDR2 SMNVEV (reference sequence). The CDR3 region is CASSQSGRAEQYF. Here the CDR3 DNA reads TGTGCCAGCAGTCAGTCTGGGAGGGCCGAGCAGTACTTC.

The V call is TRBV5-1, the J call TRBJ2-2; the D gene is possibly TRBD2 (7 bases). V was trimmed by 4 bases and J by 6 bases, leaving 16 bases between them. This CDR3 is built from 15 residues. Per germline, CDR1 SGHRS and CDR2 YFSETQ. The DNA of the CDR3 is TGCGCCAGCAGCCCGGAGAGGGAGGGGGCCGGGGAGCTGTTTTTT. Translating gives CASSPEREGAGELFF.

This chain joins TRBV7-2 and TRBJ1-2; no firm D call. Trimming shortened V by 0 bases and J by 5 bases, and 4 bases separated the two germline ends. The CDR3 runs 12 residues. Germline CDR1 and CDR2: SGHTA and FQGNSA. The CDR3 nucleotides are TGTGCCAGCAGCTTAGCAGGGTATGGCTACACCTTC. This encodes CASSLAGYGYTF. Complete variable domain (other parts from reference TRBV7-2 and TRBJ1-2): GAGVSQSPSNKVTEKGKDVELRCDPISGHTALYWYRQSLGQGLEFLIYFQGNSAPDKSGLPSDRFSAERTGGSVSTLTIQRTQQEDSAVYLCASSLAGYGYTFGSGTRLTVV.

The chain carries TRBV11-3 and TRBJ2-5; TRBD2 matches 12 bases. CDR3 length: 18 amino acids. Trimming at V came to 0 bases and at J to 5 bases, leaving 10 bases not matched to a gene. The V gene's germline CDR1 is SGHNT and CDR2 YENEEA. The CDR3 is CASSLDGLAGGGLETQYF. In DNA, the CDR3 is TGTGCCAGCAGCTTAGACGGTCTAGCGGGAGGGGGATTGGAGACCCAGTACTTC. Complete variable domain (other parts from reference TRBV11-3 and TRBJ2-5): EAGVVQSPRYKIIEKKQPVAFWCNPISGHNTLYWYLQNLGQGPELLIRYENEEAVDDSQLPKDRFSAERLKGVDSTLKIQPAELGDSAVYLCASSLDGLAGGGLETQYFGPGTRLLVL.

The rearrangement joins TRBV28 to TRBJ1-2; possible D gene TRBD1, 5 bases. The CDR3 extends over 15 amino acids. Germline values: CDR1 MDHEN, CDR2 SYDVKM. Between the trimmed V and J ends, which lost 2 bases and 8 bases, there was a span of 18 bases. CDR3 sequence (DNA): TGTGCCAGCAGTTTAGCCAGGGCCACCTCCGGGGGCTACACCTTC. Residues: CASSLARATSGGYTF.

This clone was seen a single time. The rearrangement links TRBV13 to TRBJ1-5; possible D gene TRBD1, 5 bases. Trimming stripped 8 bases from V and 4 bases from J, with 15 bases between. This CDR3 has 14 amino acids. The germline gives CDR1 PRHDT, CDR2 FYEKMQ (reference sequence). The CDR3 nucleotides are TGTGCCAGCCTTAGGGGCGTCGGAAATCAGCCCCAGCATTTT. Its translation: CASLRGVGNQPQHF.

The chain links TRBV10-3 to TRBJ2-1; 7 positions agree with TRBD1. Germline CDR1 ENHRY, CDR2 SYGVKD. J lost 5 bases, V lost 11 bases, and 6 bases had no gene match. This CDR3 spans 12 amino acids. The CDR3 spells CAHAGGNNEQFF. As DNA, the CDR3 is TGTGCCCACGCAGGGGGTAACAATGAGCAGTTCTTC.

V and J are TRBV19 and TRBJ2-5; 9 bases agree with TRBD2. Per germline, CDR1 LNHDA and CDR2 SQIVND (reference sequence). The CDR3 extends over 16 amino acids. V was clipped by 6 bases and J by 1 base; unmatched bases: 9. In DNA form, the CDR3 reads TGTGCCAGTAGGGTGACTAGCGGAGGGAGCCAAGAGACCCAGTACTTC. Translating gives CASRVTSGGSQETQYF.